This is a list of T cell receptor beta chains from one sample in a study of blood T cell repertoires in COVID-19. The repertoire was sequenced with immunoSEQ multiplex PCR; TCRdb's copy has only in-frame clones and lacks some. The sample lists over 60,000 clones, 85% to 90% occurring once. The sequencing sample was made of peripheral blood. Source of these receptors: a man between 65 and 85 years old with active or convalescent COVID-19. CDR3s include the opening cysteine and the closing phenylalanine or tryptophan. D genes are given only for firm matches. The listing skips clone size in some rows; elsewhere it reads once, few, many or a size class.

j_call: TRBJ2-7; clone_size: -; d_call: -; v_call: TRBV21-1; cdr3_aa: CASASRLAAYEQYF; cdr3_nt: TGTGCCAGCGCCTCCCGACTAGCGGCCTACGAGCAGTACTTC
j_call: TRBJ2-3; clone_size: few; d_call: TRBD1; v_call: TRBV18; cdr3_aa: CASSPGFQGAVDTQYF; cdr3_nt: TGTGCCAGCTCACCGGGCTTCCAGGGGGCGGTGGATACGCAGTATTTT
j_call: TRBJ1-3; clone_size: -; d_call: -; v_call: TRBV5-6; cdr3_aa: CASSLVQSGNTIYF; cdr3_nt: TGTGCCAGCAGCTTGGTTCAGTCTGGAAACACCATATATTTT
j_call: TRBJ2-1; clone_size: once; d_call: TRBD2; v_call: TRBV19; cdr3_aa: CASSTGTSGSNEQFF; cdr3_nt: TGTGCCAGTAGTACGGGGACTAGCGGGAGCAATGAGCAGTTCTTC
j_call: TRBJ1-2; clone_size: -; d_call: -; v_call: TRBV27; cdr3_aa: CAGEYRYGYTF; cdr3_nt: TGTGCCGGGGAGTATCGATATGGCTACACCTTC
j_call: TRBJ1-4; clone_size: -; d_call: -; v_call: TRBV28; cdr3_aa: CASSSGGTNEKLFF; cdr3_nt: TGTGCCAGCAGTTCCGGGGGGACTAATGAAAAACTGTTTTTT
j_call: TRBJ1-4; clone_size: -; d_call: -; v_call: TRBV2; cdr3_aa: CASRGTPANEKLFF; cdr3_nt: TGTGCCAGCAGAGGGACACCGGCTAATGAAAAACTGTTTTTT
j_call: TRBJ2-2; clone_size: -; d_call: -; v_call: TRBV5-1; cdr3_aa: CASSLVGGVAGELFF; cdr3_nt: TGCGCCAGCAGCTTGGTTGGGGGCGTCGCCGGGGAGCTGTTTTTT
j_call: TRBJ1-6; clone_size: once; d_call: -; v_call: TRBV6-6; cdr3_aa: CASSPPQGQSSYNSPLHF; cdr3_nt: TGTGCCAGCAGTCCGCCCCAAGGACAGAGCTCCTATAATTCACCCCTCCACTTT
j_call: TRBJ1-3; clone_size: -; d_call: -; v_call: TRBV9; cdr3_aa: CASSVGRGGQPLNTIYF; cdr3_nt: TGTGCCAGCAGCGTAGGACGGGGGGGCCAACCTTTAAACACCATATATTTT
j_call: TRBJ1-1; clone_size: -; d_call: TRBD1; v_call: TRBV27; cdr3_aa: CASSLSGQGFTEAFF; cdr3_nt: TGTGCCAGCAGTTTATCGGGACAGGGTTTCACTGAAGCTTTCTTT
j_call: TRBJ1-1; clone_size: -; d_call: -; v_call: TRBV6-5; cdr3_aa: CASSMSGPPNTEAFF; cdr3_nt: TGTGCCAGCAGTATGTCCGGTCCGCCGAACACTGAAGCTTTCTTT
j_call: TRBJ2-3; clone_size: -; d_call: TRBD2; v_call: TRBV28; cdr3_aa: CASRSLMGLAGTDTQYF; cdr3_nt: TGTGCCAGCAGAAGCCTCATGGGACTAGCGGGGACAGATACGCAGTATTTT